This T cell receptor beta chain was sequenced for a study of Graves' ophthalmopathy and Graves' hyperthyroidism. Study outcomes and limitations: Discrimination between ophthalmopathy and stable hyperthyroidism by a 13-signature model showed about 86% sensitivity and about 81% specificity.

The CDR3 extends over 13 amino acids. Trimming took off 2 bases at V and 5 bases at J, with 10 bases between the two ends. CDR1 and CDR2 from the germline V gene are SGHRS and YFSETQ. RNA transcripts yielded amplified TCR beta CDR3 regions. RT-PCR with HTBI primers came first, then second-round multiplex PCR. TCRdb used MiXCR to reprocess the multiplex PCR reads, holding one entry per CDR3 protein. The sample yields over 150,000 distinct CDR3 sequences, roughly 37% seen once. This clonotype was seen ten or more times. Its antigen remains unidentified. CAS ≥3, NOSPECS ≥4, moderate-to-severe activity and duration under 3 months marked donors with ophthalmopathy. In this cohort, patients with other autoimmune diseases, uncontrolled infections, pregnancy or lactation were excluded. Fresh peripheral blood, roughly 9.8 ml, was the PBMC source.

The V gene is TRBV5-1, the J gene TRBJ2-5; a possible D gene is TRBD2 (5 bases). The sample comprised peripheral blood. The receptor was isolated from a woman aged 40 to 50 with Graves' ophthalmopathy. This chain's CDR3 is CASSLLERETQYF. The CDR3 nucleotides are TGCGCCAGCAGCTTACTAGAGCGGGAGACCCAGTACTTC.